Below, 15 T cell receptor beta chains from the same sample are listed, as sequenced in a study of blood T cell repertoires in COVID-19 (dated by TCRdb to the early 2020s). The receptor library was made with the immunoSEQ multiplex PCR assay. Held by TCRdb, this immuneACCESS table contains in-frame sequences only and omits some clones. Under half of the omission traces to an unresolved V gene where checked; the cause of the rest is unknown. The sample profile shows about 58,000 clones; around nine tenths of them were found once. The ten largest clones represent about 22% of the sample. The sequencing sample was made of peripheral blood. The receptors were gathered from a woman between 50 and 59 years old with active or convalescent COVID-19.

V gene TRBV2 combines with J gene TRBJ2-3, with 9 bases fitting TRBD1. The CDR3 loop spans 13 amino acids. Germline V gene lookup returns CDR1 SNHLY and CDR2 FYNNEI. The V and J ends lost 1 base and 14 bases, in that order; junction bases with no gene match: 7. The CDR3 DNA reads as TGTGCCAGCAGTGAAGAGGGACAGGGCGGTCTGTATTTT. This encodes CASSEEGQGGLYF.

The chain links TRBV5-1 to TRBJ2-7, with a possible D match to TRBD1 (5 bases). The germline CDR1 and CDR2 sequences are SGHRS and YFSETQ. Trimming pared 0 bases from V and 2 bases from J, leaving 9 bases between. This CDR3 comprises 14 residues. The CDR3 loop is CASSLGYRTYEQYF. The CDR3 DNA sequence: TGCGCCAGCAGCTTGGGATACAGGACCTACGAGCAGTACTTC.

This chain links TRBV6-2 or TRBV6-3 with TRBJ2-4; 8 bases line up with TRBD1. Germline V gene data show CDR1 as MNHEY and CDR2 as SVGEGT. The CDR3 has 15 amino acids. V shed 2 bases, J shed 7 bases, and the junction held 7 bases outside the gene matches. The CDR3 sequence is CASSYAGQGGNIQYF. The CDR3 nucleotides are TGTGCCAGCAGTTACGCCGGACAGGGTGGGAACATTCAGTACTTC.

In DNA, the CDR3 is TGTGCCAGCAGCCCGACAGGGAACTATGGCTACACCTTC. Protein sequence: CASSPTGNYGYTF. The J gene is TRBJ1-2, the V gene TRBV3-1 (or the pseudogene TRBV3-2), with 7 bases identical to TRBD1. The CDR3 covers 13 residues. In germline, CDR1 is LGHDT, CDR2 YNNKEL (reference sequence). V trimming: 4 bases; J trimming: 2 bases; junction bases outside the gene matches: 1.

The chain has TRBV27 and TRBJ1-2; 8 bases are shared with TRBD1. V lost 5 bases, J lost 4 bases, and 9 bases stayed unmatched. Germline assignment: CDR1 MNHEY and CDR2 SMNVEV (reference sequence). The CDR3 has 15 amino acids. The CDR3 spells CASSEYRGSPYGYTF. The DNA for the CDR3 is TGTGCCAGCAGTGAGTACAGGGGGTCTCCCTATGGCTACACCTTC.

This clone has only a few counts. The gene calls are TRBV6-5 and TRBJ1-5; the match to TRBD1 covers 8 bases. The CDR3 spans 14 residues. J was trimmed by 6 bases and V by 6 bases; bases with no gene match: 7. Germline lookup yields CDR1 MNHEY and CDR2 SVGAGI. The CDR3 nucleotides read TGTGCCAGCAGGAGCGGACAGGGCGGTCAGCCCCAGCATTTT. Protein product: CASRSGQGGQPQHF.

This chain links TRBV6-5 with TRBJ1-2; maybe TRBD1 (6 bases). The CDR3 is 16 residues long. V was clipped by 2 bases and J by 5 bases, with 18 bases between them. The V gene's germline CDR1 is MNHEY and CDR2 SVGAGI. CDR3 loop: CASSYSGSGVSYGYTF. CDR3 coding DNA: TGTGCCAGCAGTTACAGTGGGTCAGGGGTGTCTTATGGCTACACCTTC.

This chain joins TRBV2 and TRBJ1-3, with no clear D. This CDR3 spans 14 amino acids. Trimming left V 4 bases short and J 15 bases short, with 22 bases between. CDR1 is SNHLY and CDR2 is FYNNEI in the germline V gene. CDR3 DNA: TGTGCCAGCAGTGGGACTCTCAACCCACCCGCCAAATATTTT. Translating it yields CASSGTLNPPAKYF.

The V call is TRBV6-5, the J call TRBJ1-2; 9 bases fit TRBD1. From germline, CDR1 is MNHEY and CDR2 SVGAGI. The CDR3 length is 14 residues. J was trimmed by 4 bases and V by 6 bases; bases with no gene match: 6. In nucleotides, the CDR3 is TGTGCCAGCAGACAGGACAGGGGAGGCTATGGCTACACCTTC. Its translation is CASRQDRGGYGYTF.

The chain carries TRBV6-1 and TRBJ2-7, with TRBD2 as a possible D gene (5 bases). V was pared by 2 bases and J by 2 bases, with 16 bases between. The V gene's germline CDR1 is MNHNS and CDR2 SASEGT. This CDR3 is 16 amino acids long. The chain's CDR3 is CASSEIRGPSPYEQYF. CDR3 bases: TGTGCCAGCAGTGAAATTCGGGGTCCGTCCCCCTACGAGCAGTACTTC.

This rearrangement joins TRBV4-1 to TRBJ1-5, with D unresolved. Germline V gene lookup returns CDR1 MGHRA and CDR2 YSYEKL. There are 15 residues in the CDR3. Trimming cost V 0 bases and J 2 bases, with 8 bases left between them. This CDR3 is CASSQESQGNQPQHF. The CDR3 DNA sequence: TGCGCCAGCAGCCAAGAAAGTCAGGGCAATCAGCCCCAGCATTTT.

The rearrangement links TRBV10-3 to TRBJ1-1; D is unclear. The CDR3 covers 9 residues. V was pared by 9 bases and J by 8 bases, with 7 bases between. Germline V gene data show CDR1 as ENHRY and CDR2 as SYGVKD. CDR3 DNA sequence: TGTGCCATTAGGAGGGAAGCTTTCTTT. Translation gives CAIRREAFF.

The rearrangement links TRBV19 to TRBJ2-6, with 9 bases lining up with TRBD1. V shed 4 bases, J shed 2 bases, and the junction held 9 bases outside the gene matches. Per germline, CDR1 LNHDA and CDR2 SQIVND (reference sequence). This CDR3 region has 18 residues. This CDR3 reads CASSSQTGGLAGANVLTF. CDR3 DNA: TGTGCCAGTAGTAGTCAAACAGGGGGCTTAGCTGGGGCCAACGTCCTGACTTTC.

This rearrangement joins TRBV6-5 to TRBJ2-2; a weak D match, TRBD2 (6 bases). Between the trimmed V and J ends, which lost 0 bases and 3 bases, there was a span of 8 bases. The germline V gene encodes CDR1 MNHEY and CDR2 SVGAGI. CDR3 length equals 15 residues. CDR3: CASSYSGEDTGELFF. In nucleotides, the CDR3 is TGTGCCAGCAGTTACTCGGGGGAGGACACCGGGGAGCTGTTTTTT.

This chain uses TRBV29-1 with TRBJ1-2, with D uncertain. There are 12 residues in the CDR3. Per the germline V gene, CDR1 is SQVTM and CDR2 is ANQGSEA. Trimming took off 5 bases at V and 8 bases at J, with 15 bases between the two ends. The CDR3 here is CSVRTGNGGYTF. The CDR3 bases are TGCAGCGTTAGGACGGGAAACGGGGGCTACACCTTC.